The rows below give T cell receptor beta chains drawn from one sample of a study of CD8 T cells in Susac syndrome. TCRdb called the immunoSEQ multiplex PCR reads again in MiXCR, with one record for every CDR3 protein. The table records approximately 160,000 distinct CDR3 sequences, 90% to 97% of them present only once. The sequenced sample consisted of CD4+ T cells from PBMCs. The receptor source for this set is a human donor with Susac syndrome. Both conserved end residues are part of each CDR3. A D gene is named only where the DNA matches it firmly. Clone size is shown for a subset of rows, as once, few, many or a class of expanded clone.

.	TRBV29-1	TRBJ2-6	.	TGCAGCGTTCTTTCCCTGAGCTCTGGGGCCAACGTCCTGACTTTC	CSVLSLSSGANVLTF
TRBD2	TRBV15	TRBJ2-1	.	TGTGCCACCAGCAGAGATAGCGGACTAGCGGGTTTCAATGAGCAGTTCTTC	CATSRDSGLAGFNEQFF
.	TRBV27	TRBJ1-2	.	TGTGCCAGCAGTTTAAGGGGCGGATATGGCTACACCTTC	CASSLRGGYGYTF
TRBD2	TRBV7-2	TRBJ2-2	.	TGTGCCAGCAGGCGGACTAGCGGGAGGGGGGACGGGGAGCTGTTTTTT	CASRRTSGRGDGELFF
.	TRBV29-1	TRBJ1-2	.	TGCAGCGTTGAAAGGAGCAGGGGACCCACTAACTATGGCTACACCTTC	CSVERSRGPTNYGYTF
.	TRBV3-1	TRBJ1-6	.	TGTGCCAGCAGCCCCCGGTCGAACTCACCCCTCCACTTT	CASSPRSNSPLHF
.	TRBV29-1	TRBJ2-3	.	TGCAGCGTTACACTGGCTAGCACAGATACGCAGTATTTT	CSVTLASTDTQYF
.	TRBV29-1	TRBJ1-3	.	TGCAGCGTTCTCCCAAACTCTGGAAACACCATATATTTT	CSVLPNSGNTIYF
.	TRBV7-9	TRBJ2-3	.	TGTGCCAGCAGCTTTGCCGGAGGGGGTAGCACAGATACGCAGTATTTT	CASSFAGGGSTDTQYF
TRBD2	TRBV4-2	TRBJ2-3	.	TGTGCCAGCAGCCAATCGGGACTAACGATACAAACACATACGCAGTATTTT	CASSQSGLTIQTHTQYF
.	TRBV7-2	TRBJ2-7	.	TGTGCCAGCAGCTTGTTCGGGAAAGGGGACGAGCAGTACTTC	CASSLFGKGDEQYF
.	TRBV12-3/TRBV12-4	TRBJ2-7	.	TGTGCCAGCAGTTTACGGGCGGGTCCCTACGAGCAGTACTTC	CASSLRAGPYEQYF
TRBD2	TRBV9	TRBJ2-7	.	TGTGCCAGCAGCGCCGAAAGCGGGAGGGCCTTCGAGCAGTACTTC	CASSAESGRAFEQYF
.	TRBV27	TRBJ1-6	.	TGTGCCAGCAGTTCCCCGGGTCCCTCCAATTCACCCCTCCACTTT	CASSSPGPSNSPLHF
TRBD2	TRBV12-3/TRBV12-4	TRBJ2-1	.	TGTGCCAGCAGCACCGGGACTAACAATGAGCAGTTCTTC	CASSTGTNNEQFF
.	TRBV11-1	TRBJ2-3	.	TGTGCCAGCAGCCAGGTCTTGCGAGCAGATACGCAGTATTTT	CASSQVLRADTQYF
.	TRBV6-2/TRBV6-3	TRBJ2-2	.	TGTGCCAGCAGTTTGCGGAACACCGGGGAGCTGTTTTTT	CASSLRNTGELFF
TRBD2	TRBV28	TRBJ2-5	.	TGTGCCAGTGGACTAGCGGTCCAAGAGACCCAGTACTTC	CASGLAVQETQYF
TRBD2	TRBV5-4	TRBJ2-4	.	TGTGCCAGCAGCTTAACGGCGGGGGGAGCCAAAAACATTCAGTACTTC	CASSLTAGGAKNIQYF
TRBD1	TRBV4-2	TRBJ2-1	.	TGTGCCAGCAGGTCACAGGGGGCAGATGAGCAGTTCTTC	CASRSQGADEQFF
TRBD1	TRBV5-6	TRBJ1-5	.	TGTGCCAGCAGCCGCCGCCTCGGGACAGAAGTCGTTCAGCCCCAGCATTTT	CASSRRLGTEVVQPQHF
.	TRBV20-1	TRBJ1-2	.	TGCAGTGCTACGATCGCGACTAACTATGGCTACACCTTC	CSATIATNYGYTF
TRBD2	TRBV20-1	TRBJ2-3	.	TGCAGTGCTGGAGGACTAGCGGGAGGGAGCACAGATACGCAGTATTTT	CSAGGLAGGSTDTQYF
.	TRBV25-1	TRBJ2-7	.	TGTGCCAGCAGTGCCGCCGGACAGTTTGGAGAGCAGTACTTC	CASSAAGQFGEQYF
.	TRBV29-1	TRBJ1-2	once	TGCAGCGTTTACGACACGACTTGGGACTATGGCTACACCTTC	CSVYDTTWDYGYTF
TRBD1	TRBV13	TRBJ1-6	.	TGTGCCAGCAGCGCCTGGACAGGGGGCGCCAATTCACCCCTCCACTTT	CASSAWTGGANSPLHF
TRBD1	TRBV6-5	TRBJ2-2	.	TGTGCCAGCAGTTACTCCCCAGGGGGCATGAACACCGGGGAGCTGTTTTTT	CASSYSPGGMNTGELFF
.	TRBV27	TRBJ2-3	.	TGTGCCAGCACCGACTCAGTTACGCAGTATTTT	CASTDSVTQYF
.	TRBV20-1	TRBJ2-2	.	TGCAGTGCTTTAGCCCCTGCGAACACCGGGGAGCTGTTTTTT	CSALAPANTGELFF
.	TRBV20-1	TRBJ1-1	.	TGCAGTCATCGCGGCGGGAGGGGGGGTGGCACTGAAGCTTTCTTT	CSHRGGRGGGTEAFF
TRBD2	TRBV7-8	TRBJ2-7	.	TGTGCCAGCAGCTTAGTCGGTCCAGCGGGACTGGGAGAGCAGTACTTC	CASSLVGPAGLGEQYF
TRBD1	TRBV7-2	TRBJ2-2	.	TGTGCCAGCAGCAACAGGGGAACCGGGGAGCTGTTTTTT	CASSNRGTGELFF
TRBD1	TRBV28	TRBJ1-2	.	TGTGCCAGCAGTTTATGGACAGGGGGCCTCTATGGCTACACCTTC	CASSLWTGGLYGYTF
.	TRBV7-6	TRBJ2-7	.	TGTGCCAGCAGCTTATGGCAGGGAGATACCGAGCAGTACTTC	CASSLWQGDTEQYF
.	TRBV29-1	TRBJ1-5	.	TGCAGCGTTTCACGGAATCAGCCCCAGCATTTT	CSVSRNQPQHF
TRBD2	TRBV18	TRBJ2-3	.	TGTGCCAGCTCACTGGGACTAGCGGAGGGGAGCACAGATACGCAGTATTTT	CASSLGLAEGSTDTQYF
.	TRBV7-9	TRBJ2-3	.	TGTGCCAGCAGCAGCGAGGGAGTGGCAGATACGCAGTATTTT	CASSSEGVADTQYF
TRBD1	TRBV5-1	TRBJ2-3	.	TGCGCCAGCAGCTCCCGGGACAGGGGCACAGATACGCAGTATTTT	CASSSRDRGTDTQYF
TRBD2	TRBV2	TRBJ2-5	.	TGTGCCAGCTCTACTCCTGCCAGCGGGAGATCGACGGAGACCCAGTACTTC	CASSTPASGRSTETQYF
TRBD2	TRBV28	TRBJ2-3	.	TGTGCCAGCAGTCCCTTAGCGGGGCGAACAGATACGCAGTATTTT	CASSPLAGRTDTQYF
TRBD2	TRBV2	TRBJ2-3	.	TGTGCCAGCAGTGAAGATATGGGACTAGTCGTCGATACGCAGTATTTT	CASSEDMGLVVDTQYF
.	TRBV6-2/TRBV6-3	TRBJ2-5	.	TGTGCCAGCAGTTACCTCCGGGCTGGAGAGACCCAGTACTTC	CASSYLRAGETQYF
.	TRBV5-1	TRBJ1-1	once	TGCGCCAGCAGCCAAGACAGAACCGTGAACACTGAAGCTTTCTTT	CASSQDRTVNTEAFF
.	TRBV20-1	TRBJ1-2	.	TGCAGTGCTAGTGTGATAGCTAACTATGGCTACACCTTC	CSASVIANYGYTF
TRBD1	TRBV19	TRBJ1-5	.	TGTGCCAGTAGCCAGGACAGGGTAGATCAGCCCCAGCATTTT	CASSQDRVDQPQHF
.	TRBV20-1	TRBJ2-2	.	TGCAGTGCTAGAGACCGACAGTACACCGGGGAGCTGTTTTTT	CSARDRQYTGELFF
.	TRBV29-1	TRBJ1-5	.	TGCAGCGTTACTACAGCAGGTTCGTCCCAGCATTTT	CSVTTAGSSQHF
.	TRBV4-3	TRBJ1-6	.	TGCGCCAGCAGCCAAGTAGGATCACCCCTCCACTTT	CASSQVGSPLHF
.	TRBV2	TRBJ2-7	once	TGTGCCAGCAGCGAACAGGGTAGTTCCTACGAGCAGTACTTC	CASSEQGSSYEQYF
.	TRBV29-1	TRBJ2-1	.	TGCAGCCTCCGGGACAAGATGAATGAGCAGTTCTTC	CSLRDKMNEQFF
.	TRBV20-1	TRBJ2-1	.	TGCAGTGCTAGAGCACCTATTGCGGGGCCAGTACGGCAGTTCTTC	CSARAPIAGPVRQFF